This T cell receptor (beta chain) stems from a study of vaccination effects on CD4 cells after COVID-19. Sequencing was preceded by expansion of antigen-specific CD4+ T cells with viral peptide pools in the ViraFEST assay. Cells that had been cultured for about 10 days were the source of isolated CD4+ T cells. It was two doses of either the BNT162b2 or mRNA-1273 vaccine that participants received. Within the sample, this clone is medium-sized. Antigen: not known. Study-level findings and limits: The study dataset contains few convalescent patients and includes no early post-infection timepoints.

The CDR3 extends over 13 amino acids. The V gene lost 3 bases and the J gene lost 3 bases, with 8 bases spanning the gap. Germline V lookup: CDR1 SGHAT, CDR2 FQDESV (reference sequence). Assay used: immunoSEQ multiplex PCR; TCRdb lists only in-frame clones, some missing. Among about 31,000 clones listed, 55% to 70% were seen once. The origin of this receptor is a human donor who received a COVID-19 vaccine. The specimen was CD4+ T cells from PBMCs cultured with SARS-CoV-2 spike peptides, collected after COVID-19 vaccination. This chain joins TRBV11-1 and TRBJ1-1, with unresolved D. For the CDR3, the DNA is TGTGCCAGCAGCTTCAAGGGCGACACTGAAGCTTTCTTT. Translation: CASSFKGDTEAFF.